These 8 T cell receptor beta chains were sequenced from one sample in a study of regulatory T cells in long-lasting Graves disease. Time point noted: newly diagnosed GD, antithyroid drugs for less than 3 months. Extracted PBMC RNA gave rise to the TCR library. CDR3 regions were amplified by Arm-PCR using iRepertoire HTBI primers to build TCR beta libraries. TCRdb re-derived calls from the multiplex PCR reads in MiXCR, one entry per CDR3 protein. The sample has 600,000 to 650,000 distinct CDR3 sequences, around 17% seen once; the top ten hold about 17%. The same data also contributed to another study, on T cells in Graves' hyperthyroidism and ophthalmopathy.

Sequencing used peripheral blood mononuclear cells (PBMCs), obtained at new diagnosis, from a patient treated with antithyroid drugs. These TCRs come from a woman in her thirties with Graves disease.

This chain connects TRBV2 to TRBJ1-1; 7 bases line up with TRBD1. There are 13 residues in the CDR3. CDR1 SNHLY and CDR2 FYNNEI come from the germline V gene. The V gene end was trimmed by 8 bases and the J gene end by 7 bases; junction bases not matched to a gene: 10. CDR3 DNA: TGTGCCAGCGCAGGACAGGACAAGTATGAAGCTTTCTTT. Protein: CASAGQDKYEAFF. Variable domain in full (rest from reference TRBV2 and TRBJ1-1): EPEVTQTPSHQVTQMGQEVILRCVPISNHLYFYWYRQILGQKVEFLVSFYNNEISEKSEIFDDQFSVERPDGSNFTLKIRSTKLEDSAMYFCASAGQDKYEAFFGQGTRLTVV.

This clonotype came up a few times. The rearrangement links TRBV4-2 to TRBJ2-5; a possible D gene is TRBD2 (5 bases). There are 15 residues in the CDR3. Germline V gene data show CDR1 as LGHNA and CDR2 as YNFKEQ. V gave up 5 bases and J gave up 4 bases, with 17 bases separating them. CDR3 coding DNA: TGTGCCAGCAGCGCTTGGCCCACGGCGGGAGAGACCCAGTACTTC. This translates into CASSAWPTAGETQYF.

Many counts were recorded for this clonotype. This chain links TRBV18 with TRBJ2-1; 10 nucleotides align to TRBD1. The CDR3 is 15 amino acids. CDR1 and CDR2 (germline): KGHSH, LQKENI. V shed 5 bases, J shed 5 bases, and the junction held 6 bases outside the gene matches. CDR3 sequence reads: CASSFPGQGNNEQFF. CDR3 DNA sequence: TGTGCCAGCTCATTCCCGGGACAGGGGAACAATGAGCAGTTCTTC.

A remark on this clonotype: A much larger clone is a single base away; this may be a read error. This chain uses TRBV12-3 or TRBV12-4 with TRBJ2-1, with 7 bases matching TRBD2. Trimming at V came to 6 bases and at J to 7 bases, leaving 9 bases not matched to a gene. This CDR3 region has 14 residues. CDR3 sequence: CASRLARLGNEQFF. The CDR3 nucleotides read TGTGCCAGCAGACTAGCGAGATTAGGAAATGAGCAGTTCTTC.

This clonotype turned up a few times. The genes are TRBV7-2 and TRBJ2-1; 15 bases match TRBD2. Germline V gene data show CDR1 as SGHTA and CDR2 as FQGNSA. V lost 6 bases to trimming and J lost 7 bases; unmatched junction nucleotides: 7. This CDR3 has 16 residues. The CDR3 region is CASSQPGLAGGNEQFF. The CDR3 nucleotides read TGTGCCAGCAGTCAGCCCGGACTAGCGGGAGGGAATGAGCAGTTCTTC.

The chain is built from TRBV19 and TRBJ2-1; the D gene is possibly TRBD1 (5 bases). Germline assignment: CDR1 LNHDA and CDR2 SQIVND (reference sequence). Trimming cost V 5 bases and J 10 bases, with 12 bases left between them. The CDR3 extends over 12 amino acids. CDR3 loop: CASSAHKGEQFF. The DNA for the CDR3 is TGTGCCAGTAGTGCACATAAGGGGGAGCAGTTCTTC.

This clonotype occurred many times. The rearrangement uses TRBV28 and TRBJ2-7; D is undetermined. V lost 6 bases, J lost 0 bases, and 15 bases lay in between. Looked up from germline, CDR1 is MDHEN and CDR2 is SYDVKM. The CDR3 runs 15 residues. CDR3 nucleotides: TGTGCCAGCAGGTACAGTAGCTCAAGCTCCTACGAGCAGTACTTC. Its translation: CASRYSSSSSYEQYF.

J is TRBJ2-3 and V is TRBV4-1; the D is unclear. The CDR3 runs to 13 residues. CDR1 and CDR2 from the germline V gene are MGHRA and YSYEKL. V dropped 1 base and J dropped 6 bases, with 8 bases sitting between them. CDR3 region: CASSQVYQDTQYF. Written as DNA, the CDR3 is TGCGCCAGCAGCCAAGTTTATCAGGATACGCAGTATTTT.